Each of the 3 T cell receptor beta chains below was sequenced from the same sample in a study of cytomegalovirus exposure and HLA in healthy donors (dated by TCRdb to between 2016 and 2019). Library creation used the immunoSEQ multiplex PCR assay. A mixture of 60 forward primers for TCR Vbeta segments and 13 reverse primers for TCR Jbeta segments was used in the multiplex PCR. TCRdb limited this immuneACCESS table to in-frame rearrangements with V and J called. A share of clones is missing; checked studies link under half to unresolved V genes, and the rest is unexplained. Here the sample has about 98,000 clones; about three quarters occur a single time. The biggest ten clones account for about 1.5% of the sample. The specimen sequenced was PBMCs. The receptors derive from a man in his forties in good health and CMV-seronegative.

The J gene is TRBJ2-5, the V gene TRBV11-2; 12 bases align to TRBD2. TRBJ2-7 matches the DNA end more closely, so the J call is doubtful. Germline V lookup: CDR1 SGHAT, CDR2 FQNNGV. CDR3 size: 14 residues. This chain's CDR3 is CASSSRLAGVEQYF. CDR3 DNA sequence: TGTGCCAGCAGCTCGAGACTAGCGGGGGTCGAGCAGTACTTC.

This clone occurred a few times. V and J are TRBV29-1 and TRBJ1-1, with TRBD1 matching 9 bases. CDR3 length: 11 residues. V was pared by 3 bases and J by 10 bases, with 3 bases of the junction left unmatched. Germline V CDR1 and CDR2: SQVTM, ANQGSEA. DNA of the CDR3: TGCAGCGTTGAGGACAGGGGCGTAGCTTTCTTT. Translation: CSVEDRGVAFF.

This clone was detected once. The V and J genes are TRBV5-1 and TRBJ1-4, with D possibly matching TRBD1 (6 bases). The CDR3 runs to 15 residues. V lost 6 bases and J 4 bases, leaving 16 bases between the germline ends. Germline CDR1 SGHRS, CDR2 YFSETQ. CDR3 bases: TGCGCCAGCACCCTCGGGGACACAAATAATGAAAAACTGTTTTTT. It codes for CASTLGDTNNEKLFF.